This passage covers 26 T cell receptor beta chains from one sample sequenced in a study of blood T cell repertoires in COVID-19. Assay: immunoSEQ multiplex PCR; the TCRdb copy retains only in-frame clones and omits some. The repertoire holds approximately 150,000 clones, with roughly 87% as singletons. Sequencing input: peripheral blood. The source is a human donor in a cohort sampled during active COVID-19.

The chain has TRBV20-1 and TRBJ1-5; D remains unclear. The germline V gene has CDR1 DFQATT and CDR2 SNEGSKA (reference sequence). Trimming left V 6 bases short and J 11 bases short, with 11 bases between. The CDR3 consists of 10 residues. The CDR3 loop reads CSALLGTQHF. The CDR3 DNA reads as TGCAGTGCCCTACTCGGGACCCAGCATTTT.

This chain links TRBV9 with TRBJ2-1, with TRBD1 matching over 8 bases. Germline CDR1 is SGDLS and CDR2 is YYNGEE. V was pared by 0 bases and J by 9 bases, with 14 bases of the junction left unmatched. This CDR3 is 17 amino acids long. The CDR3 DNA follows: TGTGCCAGCAGCGTAGCTACGGCAGGGGGCGTTCAAGGTGAGCAGTTCTTC. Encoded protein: CASSVATAGGVQGEQFF.

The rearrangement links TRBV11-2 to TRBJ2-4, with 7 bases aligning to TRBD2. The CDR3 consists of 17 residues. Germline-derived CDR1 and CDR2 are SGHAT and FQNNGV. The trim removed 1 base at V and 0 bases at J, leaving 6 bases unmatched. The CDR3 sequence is CASSLVGGEEAKNIQYF. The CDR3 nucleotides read TGTGCCAGCAGCTTAGTTGGGGGGGAGGAAGCCAAAAACATTCAGTACTTC.

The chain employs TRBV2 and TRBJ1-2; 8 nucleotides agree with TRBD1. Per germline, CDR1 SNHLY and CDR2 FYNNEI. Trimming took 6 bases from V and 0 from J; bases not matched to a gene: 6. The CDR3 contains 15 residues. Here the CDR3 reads CASRQDRETNYGYTF. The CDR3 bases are TGTGCCAGCAGGCAGGACAGGGAGACTAACTATGGCTACACCTTC.

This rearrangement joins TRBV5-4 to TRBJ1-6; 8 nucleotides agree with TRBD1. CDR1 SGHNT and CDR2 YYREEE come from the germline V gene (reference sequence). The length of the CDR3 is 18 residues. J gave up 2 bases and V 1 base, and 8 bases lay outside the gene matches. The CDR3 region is CASSLFTGTGPYNSPLHF. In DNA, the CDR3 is TGTGCCAGCAGCTTGTTTACCGGGACAGGTCCCTATAATTCACCCCTCCACTTT.

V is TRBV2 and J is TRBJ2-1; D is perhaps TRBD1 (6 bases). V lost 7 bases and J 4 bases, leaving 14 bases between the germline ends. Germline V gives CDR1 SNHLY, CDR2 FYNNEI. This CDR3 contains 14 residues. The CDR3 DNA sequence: TGTGCCAGCAACGAAAACAGGGATTACAATGAGCAGTTCTTC. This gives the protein CASNENRDYNEQFF.

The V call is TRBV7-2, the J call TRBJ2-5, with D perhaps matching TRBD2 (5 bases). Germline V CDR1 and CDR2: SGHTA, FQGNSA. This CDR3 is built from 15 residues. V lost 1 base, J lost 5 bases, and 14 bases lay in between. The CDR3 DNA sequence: TGTGCCAGCAGCTTAGACGGCCCAACGGGGGAGACCCAGTACTTC. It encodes CASSLDGPTGETQYF.

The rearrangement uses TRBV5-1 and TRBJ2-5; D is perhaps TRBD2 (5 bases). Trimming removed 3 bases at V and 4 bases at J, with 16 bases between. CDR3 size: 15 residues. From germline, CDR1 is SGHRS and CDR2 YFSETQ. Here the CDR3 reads CASSSTGNHLETQYF. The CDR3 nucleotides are TGCGCCAGCAGCTCCACCGGGAACCACCTAGAGACCCAGTACTTC.

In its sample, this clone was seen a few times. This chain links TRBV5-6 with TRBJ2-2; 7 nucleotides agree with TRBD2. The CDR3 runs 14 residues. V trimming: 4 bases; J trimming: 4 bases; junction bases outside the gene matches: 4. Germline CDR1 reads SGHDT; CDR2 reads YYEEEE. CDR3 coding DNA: TGTGCCAGCAGCAACGGGGGGATCACCGGGGAGCTGTTTTTT. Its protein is CASSNGGITGELFF.

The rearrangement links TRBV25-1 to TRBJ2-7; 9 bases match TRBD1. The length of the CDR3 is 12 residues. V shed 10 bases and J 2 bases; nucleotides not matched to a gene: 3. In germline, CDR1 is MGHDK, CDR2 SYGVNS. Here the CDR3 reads CATGQGTYEQYF. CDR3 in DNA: TGTGCCACCGGACAGGGGACCTACGAGCAGTACTTC.

Here the CDR3 reads CSASRRSRVHTQYF. In nucleotides, the CDR3 is TGCAGTGCTAGTCGACGGAGCCGGGTGCATACGCAGTATTTT. This chain uses TRBV20-1 with TRBJ2-3; no definite D call. V gave up 3 bases and J gave up 7 bases, with 17 bases separating them. The CDR3 has 14 amino acids. The germline V gene has CDR1 DFQATT and CDR2 SNEGSKA (reference sequence).

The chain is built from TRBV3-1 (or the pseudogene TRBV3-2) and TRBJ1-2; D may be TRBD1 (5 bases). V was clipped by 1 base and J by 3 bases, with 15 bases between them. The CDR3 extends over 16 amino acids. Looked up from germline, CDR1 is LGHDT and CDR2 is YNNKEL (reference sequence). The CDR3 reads CASSQGLGGLDYGYTF. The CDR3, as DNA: TGTGCCAGCAGCCAAGGCCTGGGGGGATTAGACTATGGCTACACCTTC.

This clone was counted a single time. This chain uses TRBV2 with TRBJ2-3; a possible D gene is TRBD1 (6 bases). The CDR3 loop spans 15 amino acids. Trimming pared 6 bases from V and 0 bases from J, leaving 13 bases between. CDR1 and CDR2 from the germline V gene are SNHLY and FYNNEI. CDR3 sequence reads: CASSQDRFSTDTQYF. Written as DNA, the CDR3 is TGTGCCAGCAGCCAGGACAGATTTAGCACAGATACGCAGTATTTT. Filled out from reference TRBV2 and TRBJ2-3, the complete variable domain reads EPEVTQTPSHQVTQMGQEVILRCVPISNHLYFYWYRQILGQKVEFLVSFYNNEISEKSEIFDDQFSVERPDGSNFTLKIRSTKLEDSAMYFCASSQDRFSTDTQYFGPGTRLTVL.

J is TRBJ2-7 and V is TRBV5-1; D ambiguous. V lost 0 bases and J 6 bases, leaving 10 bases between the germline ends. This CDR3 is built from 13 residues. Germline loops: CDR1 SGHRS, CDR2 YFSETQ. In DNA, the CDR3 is TGCGCCAGCAGCTTGGCGGGTTCCCTCGAGCAGTACTTC. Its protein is CASSLAGSLEQYF. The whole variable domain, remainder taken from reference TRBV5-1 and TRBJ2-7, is KAGVTQTPRYLIKTRGQQVTLSCSPISGHRSVSWYQQTPGQGLQFLFEYFSETQRNKGNFPGRFSGRQFSNSRSEMNVSTLELGDSALYLCASSLAGSLEQYFGPGTRLTVT.

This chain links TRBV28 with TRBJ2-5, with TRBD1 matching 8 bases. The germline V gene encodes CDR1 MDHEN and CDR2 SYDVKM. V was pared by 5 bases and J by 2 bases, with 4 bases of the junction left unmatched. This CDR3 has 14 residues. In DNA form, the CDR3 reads TGTGCCAGCAGTCCGGGACAGGCACAAGAGACCCAGTACTTC. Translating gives CASSPGQAQETQYF.

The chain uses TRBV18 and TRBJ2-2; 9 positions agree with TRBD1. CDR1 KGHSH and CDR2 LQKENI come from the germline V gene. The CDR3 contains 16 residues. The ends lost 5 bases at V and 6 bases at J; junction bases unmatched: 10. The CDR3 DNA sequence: TGTGCCAGCTCATGGGACGATGGACAGGGGTCCGGGGAGCTGTTTTTT. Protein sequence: CASSWDDGQGSGELFF.

The CDR3 protein is CASSLAAGQYYEQYF. Here the CDR3 DNA reads TGCGCCAGCAGCTTGGCCGCGGGACAGTACTACGAGCAGTACTTC. The chain is built from TRBV5-1 and TRBJ2-7; TRBD1 might be the D (7 bases). The CDR3 has 15 residues. The V gene's germline CDR1 is SGHRS and CDR2 YFSETQ. Trimming took 0 bases from V and 3 from J, leaving 13 bases between them.

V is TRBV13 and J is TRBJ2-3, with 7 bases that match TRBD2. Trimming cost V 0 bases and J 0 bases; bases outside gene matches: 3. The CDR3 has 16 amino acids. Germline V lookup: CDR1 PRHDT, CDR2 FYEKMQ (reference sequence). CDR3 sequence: CASSLGGRGSTDTQYF. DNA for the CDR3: TGTGCCAGCAGCTTAGGTGGGCGGGGGAGCACAGATACGCAGTATTTT.

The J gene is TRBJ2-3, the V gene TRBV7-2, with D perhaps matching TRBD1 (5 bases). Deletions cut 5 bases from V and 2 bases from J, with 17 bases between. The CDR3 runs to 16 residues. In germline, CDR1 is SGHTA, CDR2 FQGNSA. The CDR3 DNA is TGTGCCAGCAGCCCAGGGCCCCGTTTAATCACAGATACGCAGTATTTT. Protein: CASSPGPRLITDTQYF.

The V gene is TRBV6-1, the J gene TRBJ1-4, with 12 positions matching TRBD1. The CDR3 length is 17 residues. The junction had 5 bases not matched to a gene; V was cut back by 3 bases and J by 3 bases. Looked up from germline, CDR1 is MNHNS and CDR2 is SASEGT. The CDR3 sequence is CASSEGQGARANEKLFF. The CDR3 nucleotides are TGTGCCAGCAGTGAGGGACAGGGGGCGAGGGCTAATGAAAAACTGTTTTTT.

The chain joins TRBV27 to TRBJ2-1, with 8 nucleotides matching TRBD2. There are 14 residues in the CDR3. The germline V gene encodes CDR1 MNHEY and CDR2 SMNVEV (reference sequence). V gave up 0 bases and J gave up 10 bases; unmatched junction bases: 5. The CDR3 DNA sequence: TGTGCCAGCAGTTTATCTTACGGGGGGGAGGAGCAGTTCTTC. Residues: CASSLSYGGEEQFF.

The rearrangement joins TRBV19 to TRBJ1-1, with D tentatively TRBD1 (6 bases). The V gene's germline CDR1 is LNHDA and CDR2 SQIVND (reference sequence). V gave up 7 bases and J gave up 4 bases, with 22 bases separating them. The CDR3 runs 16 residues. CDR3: CASTRSNNWGPTEAFF. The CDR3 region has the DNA TGTGCCAGTACCCGATCGAATAATTGGGGGCCCACTGAAGCTTTCTTT.

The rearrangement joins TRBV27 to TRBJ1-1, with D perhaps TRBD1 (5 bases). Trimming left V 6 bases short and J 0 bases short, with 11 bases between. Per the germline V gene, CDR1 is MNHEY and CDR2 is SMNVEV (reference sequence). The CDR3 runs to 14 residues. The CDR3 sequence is CASSPDSLNTEAFF. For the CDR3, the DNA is TGTGCCAGCAGCCCCGACAGCCTGAACACTGAAGCTTTCTTT.

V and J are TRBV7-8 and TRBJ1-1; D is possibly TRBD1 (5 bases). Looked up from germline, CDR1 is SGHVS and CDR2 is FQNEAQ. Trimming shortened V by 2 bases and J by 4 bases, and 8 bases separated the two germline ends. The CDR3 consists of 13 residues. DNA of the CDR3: TGTGCCAGCAGCTTATCAGGGCCCACTGAAGCTTTCTTT. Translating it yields CASSLSGPTEAFF. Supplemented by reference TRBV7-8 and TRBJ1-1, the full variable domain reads GAGVSQSPRYKVAKRGQDVALRCDPISGHVSLFWYQQALGQGPEFLTYFQNEAQLDKSGLPSDRFFAERPEGSVSTLKIQRTQQEDSAVYLCASSLSGPTEAFFGQGTRLTVV.

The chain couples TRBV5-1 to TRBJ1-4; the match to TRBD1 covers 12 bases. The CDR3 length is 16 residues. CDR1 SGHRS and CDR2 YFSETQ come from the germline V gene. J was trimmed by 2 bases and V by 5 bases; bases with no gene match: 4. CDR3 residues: CASRSGQGATNEKLFF. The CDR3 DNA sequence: TGCGCCAGCAGATCGGGACAGGGGGCGACTAATGAAAAACTGTTTTTT.

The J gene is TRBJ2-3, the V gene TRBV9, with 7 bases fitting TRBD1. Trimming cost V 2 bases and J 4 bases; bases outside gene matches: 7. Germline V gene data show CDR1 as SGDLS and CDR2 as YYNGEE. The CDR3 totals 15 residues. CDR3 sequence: CASSVDRGGPDTQYF. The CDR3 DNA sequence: TGTGCCAGCAGCGTTGATCGAGGGGGCCCAGATACGCAGTATTTT.